The sequence of this TCR beta chain was determined in a study of blood T cell repertoires in COVID-19. Across the study: Acute and convalescent COVID-19 samples came from the United States, Italy and Spain. In each case, the material was cDNA or gDNA derived from T cells, B-cell-depleted T cells, or PBMCs.

This clone appeared once. Per the original data handling: Amplification of reference gene primers provided the estimated nucleated cell counts. TCRdb keeps only in-frame clones here, not all; method: immunoSEQ multiplex PCR. The V and J calls and clone size are taken from that table; D and trimming were inferred from the DNA. This table has about 70,000 clones, roughly 86% appearing once. The sample consisted of peripheral blood. This receptor was obtained from a woman aged 55 to 70 with acute or convalescent COVID-19.

CDR3 bases: TGTGCCAGCAGACCCCACCGGGACAGCAATGAGCAGTTCTTC. This gives the protein CASRPHRDSNEQFF. The chain has TRBV25-1 and TRBJ2-1, with 7 bases that match TRBD1. After removal of 6 bases from V and 6 bases from J, the junction contained 8 bases not matched to a gene. This CDR3 spans 14 amino acids. The germline V gene has CDR1 MGHDK and CDR2 SYGVNS.